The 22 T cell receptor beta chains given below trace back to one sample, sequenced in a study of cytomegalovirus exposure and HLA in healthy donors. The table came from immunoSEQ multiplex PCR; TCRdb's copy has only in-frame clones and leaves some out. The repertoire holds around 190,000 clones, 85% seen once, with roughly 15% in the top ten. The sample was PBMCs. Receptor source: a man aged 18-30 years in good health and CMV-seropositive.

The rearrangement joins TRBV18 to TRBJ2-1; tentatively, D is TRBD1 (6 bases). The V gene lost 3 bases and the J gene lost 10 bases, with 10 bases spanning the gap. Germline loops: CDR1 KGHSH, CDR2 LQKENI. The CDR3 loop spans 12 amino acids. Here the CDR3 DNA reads TGTGCCAGCTCACCGGAAGGACAGGAGCAGTTCTTC. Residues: CASSPEGQEQFF.

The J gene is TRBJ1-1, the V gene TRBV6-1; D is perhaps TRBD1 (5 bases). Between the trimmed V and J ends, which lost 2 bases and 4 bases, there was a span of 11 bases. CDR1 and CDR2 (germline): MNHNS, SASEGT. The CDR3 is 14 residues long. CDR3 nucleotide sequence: TGTGCCAGCAGTGAACAGGGATGGGGCACTGAAGCTTTCTTT. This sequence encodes CASSEQGWGTEAFF.

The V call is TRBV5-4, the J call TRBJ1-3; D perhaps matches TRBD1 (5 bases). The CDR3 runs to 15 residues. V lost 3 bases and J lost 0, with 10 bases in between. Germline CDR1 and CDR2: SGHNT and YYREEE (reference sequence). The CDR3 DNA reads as TGTGCCAGCAGCTCGGCCCAGGGCTCTGGAAACACCATATATTTT. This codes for CASSSAQGSGNTIYF.

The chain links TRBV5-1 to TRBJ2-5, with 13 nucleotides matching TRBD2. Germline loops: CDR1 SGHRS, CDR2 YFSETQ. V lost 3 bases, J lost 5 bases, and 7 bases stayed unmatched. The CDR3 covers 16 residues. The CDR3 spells CASSYELAGGHETQYF. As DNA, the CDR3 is TGCGCCAGCAGCTACGAACTAGCGGGAGGGCATGAGACCCAGTACTTC. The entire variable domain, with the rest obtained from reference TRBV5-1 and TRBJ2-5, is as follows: KAGVTQTPRYLIKTRGQQVTLSCSPISGHRSVSWYQQTPGQGLQFLFEYFSETQRNKGNFPGRFSGRQFSNSRSEMNVSTLELGDSALYLCASSYELAGGHETQYFGPGTRLLVL.

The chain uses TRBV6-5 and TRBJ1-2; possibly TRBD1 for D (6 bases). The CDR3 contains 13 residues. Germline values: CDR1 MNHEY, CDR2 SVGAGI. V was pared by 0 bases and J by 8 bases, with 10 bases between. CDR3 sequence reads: CASSYSQGEGYTF. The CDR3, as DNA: TGTGCCAGCAGTTACTCACAGGGTGAAGGCTACACCTTC.

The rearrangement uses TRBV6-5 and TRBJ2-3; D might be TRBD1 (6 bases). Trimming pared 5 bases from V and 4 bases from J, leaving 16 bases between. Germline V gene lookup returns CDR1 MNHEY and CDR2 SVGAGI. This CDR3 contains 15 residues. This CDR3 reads CASSPRGADADTQYF. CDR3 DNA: TGTGCCAGCAGTCCCAGGGGAGCAGACGCAGATACGCAGTATTTT.

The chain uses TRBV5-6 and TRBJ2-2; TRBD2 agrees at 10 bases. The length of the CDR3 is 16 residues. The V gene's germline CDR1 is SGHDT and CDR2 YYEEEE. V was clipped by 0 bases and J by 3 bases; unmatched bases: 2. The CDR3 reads CASSLGTSGYTGELFF. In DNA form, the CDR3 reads TGTGCCAGCAGCTTGGGGACTAGCGGATACACCGGGGAGCTGTTTTTT.

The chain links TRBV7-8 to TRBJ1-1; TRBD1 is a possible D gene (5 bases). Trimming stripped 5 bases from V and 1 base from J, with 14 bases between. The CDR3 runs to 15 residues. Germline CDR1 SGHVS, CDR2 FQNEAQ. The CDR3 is CASSTLGVGNTEAFF. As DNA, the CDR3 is TGTGCCAGCAGCACGTTAGGGGTAGGGAACACTGAAGCTTTCTTT.

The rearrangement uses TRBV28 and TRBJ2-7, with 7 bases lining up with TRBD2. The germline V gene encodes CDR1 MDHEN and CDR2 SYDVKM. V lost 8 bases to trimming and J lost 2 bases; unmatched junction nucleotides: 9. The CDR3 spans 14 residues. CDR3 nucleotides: TGTGCCAGCCATGCGGGGGACCCCCCCTACGAGCAGTACTTC. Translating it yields CASHAGDPPYEQYF.

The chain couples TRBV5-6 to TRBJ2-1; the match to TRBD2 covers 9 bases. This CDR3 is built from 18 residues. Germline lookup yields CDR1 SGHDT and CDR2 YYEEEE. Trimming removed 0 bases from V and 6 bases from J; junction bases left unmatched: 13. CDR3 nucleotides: TGTGCCAGCAGCTTGGCGGCAGCGGGAGGCCCTCCAAGCAATGAGCAGTTCTTC. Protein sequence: CASSLAAAGGPPSNEQFF.

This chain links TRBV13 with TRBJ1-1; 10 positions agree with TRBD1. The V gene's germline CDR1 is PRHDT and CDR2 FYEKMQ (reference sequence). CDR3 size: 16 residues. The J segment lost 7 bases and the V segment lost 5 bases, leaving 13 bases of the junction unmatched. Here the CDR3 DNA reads TGTGCCAGCAGCCTGACGGGACAGGGGCTACCAATTGAAGCTTTCTTT. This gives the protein CASSLTGQGLPIEAFF.

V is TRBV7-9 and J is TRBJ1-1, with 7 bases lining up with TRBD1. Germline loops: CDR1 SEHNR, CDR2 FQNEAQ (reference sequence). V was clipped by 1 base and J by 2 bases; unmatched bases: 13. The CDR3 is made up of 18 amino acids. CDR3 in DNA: TGTGCCAGCAGCTTAGTAGGAGACCCAGGGGGTGCAAACACTGAAGCTTTCTTT. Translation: CASSLVGDPGGANTEAFF.

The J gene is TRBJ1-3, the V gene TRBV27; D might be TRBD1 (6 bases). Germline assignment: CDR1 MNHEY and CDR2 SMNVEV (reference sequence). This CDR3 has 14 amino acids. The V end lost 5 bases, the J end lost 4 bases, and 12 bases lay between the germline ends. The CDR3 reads CASSPQGLGNTIYF. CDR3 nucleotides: TGTGCCAGCAGTCCTCAGGGGCTCGGAAACACCATATATTTT.

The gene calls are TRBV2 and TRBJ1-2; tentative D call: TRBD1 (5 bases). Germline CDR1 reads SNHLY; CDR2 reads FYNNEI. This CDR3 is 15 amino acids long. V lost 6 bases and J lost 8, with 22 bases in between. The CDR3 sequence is CASRGGFGTEGGYTF. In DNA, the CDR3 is TGTGCCAGCAGGGGAGGATTTGGGACTGAGGGCGGCTACACCTTC.

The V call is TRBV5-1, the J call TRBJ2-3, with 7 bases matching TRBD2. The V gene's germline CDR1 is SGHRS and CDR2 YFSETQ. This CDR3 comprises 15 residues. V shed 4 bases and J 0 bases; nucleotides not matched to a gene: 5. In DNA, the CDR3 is TGCGCCAGCAGCCCGGGGGGTCCTAGCACAGATACGCAGTATTTT. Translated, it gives CASSPGGPSTDTQYF.

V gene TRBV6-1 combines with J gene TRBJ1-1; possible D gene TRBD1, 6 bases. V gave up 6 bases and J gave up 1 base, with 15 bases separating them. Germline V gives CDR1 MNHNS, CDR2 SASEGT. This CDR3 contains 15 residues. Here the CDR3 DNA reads TGTGCCAGCAGGGACAGTGGACTTTCGAACACTGAAGCTTTCTTT. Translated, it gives CASRDSGLSNTEAFF.

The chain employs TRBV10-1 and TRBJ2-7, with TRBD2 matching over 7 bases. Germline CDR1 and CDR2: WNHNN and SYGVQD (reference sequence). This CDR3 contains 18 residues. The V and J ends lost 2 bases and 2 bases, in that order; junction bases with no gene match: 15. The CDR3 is CASSEPTGGRLTPYEQYF. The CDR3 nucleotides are TGCGCCAGCAGTGAGCCCACCGGGGGGAGGCTCACTCCCTACGAGCAGTACTTC.

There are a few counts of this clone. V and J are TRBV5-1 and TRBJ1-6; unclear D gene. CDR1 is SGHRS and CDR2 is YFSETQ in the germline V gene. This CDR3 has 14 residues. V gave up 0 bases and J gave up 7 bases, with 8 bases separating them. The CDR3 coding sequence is TGCGCCAGCAGCTTGGCGAACCGGAATTCACCCCTCCACTTT. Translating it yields CASSLANRNSPLHF.

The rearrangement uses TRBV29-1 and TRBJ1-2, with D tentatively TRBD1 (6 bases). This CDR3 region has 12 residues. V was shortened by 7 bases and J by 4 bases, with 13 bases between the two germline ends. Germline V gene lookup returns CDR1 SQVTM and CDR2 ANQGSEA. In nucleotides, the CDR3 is TGCAGCGCCACCCGGGACACCTATGGCTACACCTTC. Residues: CSATRDTYGYTF.

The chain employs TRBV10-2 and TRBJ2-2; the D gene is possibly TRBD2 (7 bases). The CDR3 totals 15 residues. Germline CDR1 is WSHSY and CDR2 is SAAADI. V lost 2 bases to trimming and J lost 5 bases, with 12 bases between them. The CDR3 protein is CASSEEGRGTGELFF. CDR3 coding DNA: TGCGCCAGCAGTGAGGAGGGGAGGGGGACCGGGGAGCTGTTTTTT.

The CDR3 DNA sequence: TGTGCCAGCAGTGAGATCGGTACAGATACGCAGTATTTT. Protein sequence: CASSEIGTDTQYF. V gene TRBV2 combines with J gene TRBJ2-3; no clear D gene. V lost 3 bases and J 3 bases, leaving 7 bases between the germline ends. CDR3 length equals 13 residues. Germline V gene lookup returns CDR1 SNHLY and CDR2 FYNNEI.

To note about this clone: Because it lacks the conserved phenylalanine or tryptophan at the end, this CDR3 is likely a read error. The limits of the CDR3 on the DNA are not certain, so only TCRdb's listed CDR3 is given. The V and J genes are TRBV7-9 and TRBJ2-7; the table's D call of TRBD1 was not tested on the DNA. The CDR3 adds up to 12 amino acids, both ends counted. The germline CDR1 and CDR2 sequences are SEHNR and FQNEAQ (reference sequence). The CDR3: CASSLGGQGADL.